This T cell receptor (beta chain) appears in the sequencing data of a study of long-term antiretroviral therapy in people with HIV. Study observations and caveats: Control repertoires displayed wider CDR3 length ranges than the HIV repertoires. Whichever time point was examined, clones expanded before ART dominated the repertoire. Unavailable data included ART adherence, viral resistance and therapy changes (switches in treatment).

In the case of this clone: What it binds is unknown.

The content of samples before DNA extraction was about 0.95-10 million cryopreserved PBMC. CDR3 size: 15 residues. After removal of 5 bases from V and 7 bases from J, the junction contained 5 bases not matched to a gene. The germline V gene encodes CDR1 SGHKS and CDR2 YYEKEE (reference sequence). A v3.0 immunoSEQ assay was performed at survey level. TCRdb's table, derived via immunoSEQ multiplex PCR, lists solely in-frame clones and lacks some. The data contain around 15,000 clones, 88% of them seen just once; the ten biggest clones take up around 11%. The source material was unsorted PBMCs, sampled 0.7 years before starting antiretroviral therapy. The gene calls are TRBV5-5 and TRBJ1-6; TRBD1 aligns across 11 bases. This receptor was taken from a man in his fifties or sixties with HIV. In DNA form, the CDR3 reads TGTGCCAGCAGGTGGACAGGGGGCGGGAATTCACCCCTCCACTTT. It encodes CASRWTGGGNSPLHF.